This is a list of T cell receptor beta chains from one sample in a study of CD8+ T cells in alopecia areata. Repertoires were generated with immunoSEQ multiplex PCR, while TCRdb's copy carries only in-frame clones and drops some. The sample includes under 75,000 clones, about half seen only once; the top ten take 17%. The specimen was CD8+ T cells sorted from blood, collected at week 0. These receptors all come from a human donor with alopecia areata. Each CDR3 is given with its conserved first and last residue. The D gene is left open where the match is weak. Some rows mark clone size as missing; the rest say once, few, many or name a class of expanded clone.

TRBD1	TRBJ1-1	NA	TRBV29-1	CSVPGQGDTEAFF	TGCAGCGTACCAGGACAGGGTGACACTGAAGCTTTCTTT
TRBD1	TRBJ1-1	few	TRBV29-1	CSARGGQGDTEAFF	TGCAGCGCTAGGGGAGGACAGGGGGACACTGAAGCTTTCTTT
TRBD1	TRBJ2-3	NA	TRBV5-1	CASSLAFIPRGQRTTVDTQYF	TGCGCCAGCAGCTTGGCTTTCATACCTAGGGGGCAAAGAACCACGGTGGATACGCAGTATTTT
NA	TRBJ2-1	NA	TRBV9	CASGGGEQFF	TGTGCCAGCGGGGGTGGTGAGCAGTTCTTC
NA	TRBJ1-3	NA	TRBV29-1	CSVGTGSGNTIYF	TGCAGCGTGGGAACAGGCTCTGGAAACACCATATATTTT
TRBD2	TRBJ2-1	NA	TRBV6-5	CASSSSGSYNEQFF	TGTGCCAGCAGTTCTAGCGGATCCTACAATGAGCAGTTCTTC
TRBD2	TRBJ2-5	NA	TRBV7-9	CASSWPPGLAETQYF	TGTGCCAGCAGCTGGCCTCCGGGACTAGCAGAGACCCAGTACTTC
TRBD1	TRBJ2-7	NA	TRBV4-1	CASSQDTGGLREQYF	TGCGCCAGCAGCCAAGATACAGGGGGCCTCCGGGAGCAGTACTTC
TRBD2	TRBJ2-2	NA	TRBV25-1	CASSPPGLGTGELFF	TGTGCCAGCAGTCCACCGGGACTAGGTACCGGGGAGCTGTTTTTT
NA	TRBJ2-5	few	TRBV28	CASTTWGETQYF	TGTGCCAGCACCACTTGGGGAGAGACCCAGTACTTC
TRBD1	TRBJ1-2	NA	TRBV5-1	CASTLQGDGYGYTF	TGCGCCAGCACGCTACAGGGGGACGGCTATGGCTACACCTTC